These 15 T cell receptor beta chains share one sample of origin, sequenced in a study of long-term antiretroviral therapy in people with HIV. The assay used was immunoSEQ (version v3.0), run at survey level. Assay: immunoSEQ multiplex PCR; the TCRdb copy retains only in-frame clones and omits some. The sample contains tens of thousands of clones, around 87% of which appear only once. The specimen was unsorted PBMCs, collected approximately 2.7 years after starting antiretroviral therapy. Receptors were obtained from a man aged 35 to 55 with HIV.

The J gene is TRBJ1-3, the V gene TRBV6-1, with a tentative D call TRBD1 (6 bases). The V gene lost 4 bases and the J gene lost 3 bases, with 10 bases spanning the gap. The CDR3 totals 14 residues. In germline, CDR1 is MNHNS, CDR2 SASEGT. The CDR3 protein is CASSARTVGNTIYF. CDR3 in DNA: TGTGCCAGCAGTGCTCGGACAGTTGGAAACACCATATATTTT.

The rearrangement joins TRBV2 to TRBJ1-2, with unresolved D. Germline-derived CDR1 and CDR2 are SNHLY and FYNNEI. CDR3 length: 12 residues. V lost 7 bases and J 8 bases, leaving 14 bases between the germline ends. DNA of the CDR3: TGTGCCAGCAACATCAGCCCGGGGGGCTACACCTTC. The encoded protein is CASNISPGGYTF.

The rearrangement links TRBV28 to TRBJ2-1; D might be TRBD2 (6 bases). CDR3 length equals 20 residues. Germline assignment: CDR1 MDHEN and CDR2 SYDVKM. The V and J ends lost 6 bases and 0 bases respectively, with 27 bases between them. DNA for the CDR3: TGTGCCAGCAGCCTTATCTTTGGGATAGCGGACTCCAGCTCCTACAATGAGCAGTTCTTC. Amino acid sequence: CASSLIFGIADSSSYNEQFF.

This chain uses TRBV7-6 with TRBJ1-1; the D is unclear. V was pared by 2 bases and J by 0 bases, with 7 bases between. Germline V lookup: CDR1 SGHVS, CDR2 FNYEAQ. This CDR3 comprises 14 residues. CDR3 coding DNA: TGTGCCAGCAGCTTACATTGGATGAACACTGAAGCTTTCTTT. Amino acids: CASSLHWMNTEAFF.

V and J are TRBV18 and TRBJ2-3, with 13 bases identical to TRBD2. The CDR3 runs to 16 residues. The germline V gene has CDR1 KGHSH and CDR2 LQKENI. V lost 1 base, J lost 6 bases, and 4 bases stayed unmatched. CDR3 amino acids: CASSPRLAGGGDTQYF. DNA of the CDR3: TGTGCCAGCTCACCACGACTAGCGGGGGGCGGTGATACGCAGTATTTT.

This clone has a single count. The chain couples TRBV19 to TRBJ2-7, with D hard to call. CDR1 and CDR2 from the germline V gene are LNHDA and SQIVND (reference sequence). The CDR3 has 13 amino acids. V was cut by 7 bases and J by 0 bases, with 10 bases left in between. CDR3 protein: CASKSPSSYEQYF. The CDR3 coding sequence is TGTGCCAGTAAGTCTCCCAGCTCCTACGAGCAGTACTTC.

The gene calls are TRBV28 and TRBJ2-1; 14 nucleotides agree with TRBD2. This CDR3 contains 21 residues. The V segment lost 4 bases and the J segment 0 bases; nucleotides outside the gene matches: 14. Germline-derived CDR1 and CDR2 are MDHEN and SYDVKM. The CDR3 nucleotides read TGTGCCAGCAGTTGGCCCCCCGGGACTAGCGGGGGTTCCAGCTCCTACAATGAGCAGTTCTTC. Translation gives CASSWPPGTSGGSSSYNEQFF. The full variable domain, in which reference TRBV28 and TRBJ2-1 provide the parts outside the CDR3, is DVKVTQSSRYLVKRTGEKVFLECVQDMDHENMFWYRQDPGLGLRLIYFSYDVKMKEKGDIPEGYSVSREKKERFSLILESASTNQTSMYLCASSWPPGTSGGSSSYNEQFFGPGTRLTVL.

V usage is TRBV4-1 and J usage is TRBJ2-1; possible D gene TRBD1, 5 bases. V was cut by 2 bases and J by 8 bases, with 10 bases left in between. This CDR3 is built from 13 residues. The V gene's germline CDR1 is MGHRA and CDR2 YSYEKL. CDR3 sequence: CASSQLRGDEQFF. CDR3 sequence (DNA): TGCGCCAGCAGCCAATTAAGGGGCGATGAGCAGTTCTTC.

The CDR3 DNA is TGTGCCAGCAGTTTGGCCGGGGAGTTTAATGGCTACACCTTC. Translated: CASSLAGEFNGYTF. The J gene is TRBJ1-2, the V gene TRBV28; D ambiguous. With 3 bases removed from V and 6 bases from J, the gap between germline ends came to 14 bases. There are 14 residues in the CDR3. Germline V gene data show CDR1 as MDHEN and CDR2 as SYDVKM.

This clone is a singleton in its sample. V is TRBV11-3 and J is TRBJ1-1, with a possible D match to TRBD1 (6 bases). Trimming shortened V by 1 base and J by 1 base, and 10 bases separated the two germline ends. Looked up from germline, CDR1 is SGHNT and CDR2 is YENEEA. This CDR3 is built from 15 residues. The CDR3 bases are TGTGCCAGCAGCTTAGGGGCAGGGGCGAACACTGAAGCTTTCTTT. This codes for CASSLGAGANTEAFF.

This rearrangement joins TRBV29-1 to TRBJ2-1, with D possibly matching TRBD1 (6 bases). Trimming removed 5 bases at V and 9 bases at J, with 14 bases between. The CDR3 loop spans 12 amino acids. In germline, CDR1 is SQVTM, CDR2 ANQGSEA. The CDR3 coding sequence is TGCAGCGTTTTTATACAGGGAAGTGAGCAGTTCTTC. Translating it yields CSVFIQGSEQFF.

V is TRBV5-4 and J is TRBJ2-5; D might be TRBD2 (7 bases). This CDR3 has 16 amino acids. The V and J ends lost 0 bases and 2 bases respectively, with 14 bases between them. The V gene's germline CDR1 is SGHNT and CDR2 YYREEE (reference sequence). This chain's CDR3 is CASSLVGGGDQETQYF. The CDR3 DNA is TGTGCCAGCAGCTTGGTAGGGGGGGGCGATCAAGAGACCCAGTACTTC.

CDR3 protein: CAWGTDTQYF. CDR3 in DNA: TGTGCCTGGGGCACAGATACGCAGTATTTT. The J gene is TRBJ2-3, the V gene TRBV30; D unresolved. Germline V gene sequence: CDR1 GTSNPN, CDR2 SVGIG (reference sequence). The CDR3 runs to 10 residues. Trimming removed 5 bases from V and 1 base from J, with 1 base in between.

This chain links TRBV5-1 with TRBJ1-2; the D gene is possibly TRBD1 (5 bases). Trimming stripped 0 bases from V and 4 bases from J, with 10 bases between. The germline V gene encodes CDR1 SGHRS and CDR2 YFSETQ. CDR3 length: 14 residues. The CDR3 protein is CASSLGDSIYGYTF. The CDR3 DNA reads TGCGCCAGCAGCTTGGGAGACAGTATCTATGGCTACACCTTC. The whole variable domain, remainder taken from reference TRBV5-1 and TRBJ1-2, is KAGVTQTPRYLIKTRGQQVTLSCSPISGHRSVSWYQQTPGQGLQFLFEYFSETQRNKGNFPGRFSGRQFSNSRSEMNVSTLELGDSALYLCASSLGDSIYGYTFGSGTRLTVV.

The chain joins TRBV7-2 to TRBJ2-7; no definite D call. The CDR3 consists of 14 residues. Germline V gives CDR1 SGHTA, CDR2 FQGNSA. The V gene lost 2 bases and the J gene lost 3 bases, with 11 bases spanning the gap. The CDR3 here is CASSLISSGYEQYF. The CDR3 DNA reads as TGTGCCAGCAGCTTAATAAGCTCCGGCTACGAGCAGTACTTC. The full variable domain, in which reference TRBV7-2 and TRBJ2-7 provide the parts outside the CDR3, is GAGVSQSPSNKVTEKGKDVELRCDPISGHTALYWYRQSLGQGLEFLIYFQGNSAPDKSGLPSDRFSAERTGGSVSTLTIQRTQQEDSAVYLCASSLISSGYEQYFGPGTRLTVT.